Detailed here is one TCR beta chain. The CDR3 consists of 14 residues. V trimming: 2 bases; J trimming: 6 bases; junction bases outside the gene matches: 4. The V gene's germline CDR1 is LNHDA and CDR2 SQIVND (reference sequence). Under the authors' procedure: Using reference gene primer amplification, nucleated cell counts were estimated. The protocol was immunoSEQ multiplex PCR, while the TCRdb copy is restricted to in-frame clones and leaves out a portion. The V and J calls and clone size were taken over from that table, and D and trimming were inferred from the DNA. The table records roughly 500,000 clones, roughly nine tenths of them present only once. Seattle's cohort entered during active infection and was followed longitudinally. The data were taken from a study of blood T cell repertoires in COVID-19. Background on the study: Samples representing acute and convalescent COVID-19 were sourced from the United States, Italy and Spain. T cells, B-cell-depleted T cells, or PBMCs provided the cDNA or gDNA that served as material.

The sequence derives from a man aged 18 to 30 with COVID-19, enrolled during active disease. Source material: peripheral blood. The chain combines TRBV19 with TRBJ1-1; TRBD1 agrees at 9 bases. CDR3 sequence (DNA): TGTGCCAGTAGTATATTTAGGACAGGGGCTGAAGCTTTCTTT. Translating it yields CASSIFRTGAEAFF.